This T cell receptor beta chain was sequenced in a study of blood T cell repertoires in COVID-19. Study details: Specimens from acute and convalescent COVID-19 originated in the United States, Italy and Spain. Sample material is recorded as cDNA or gDNA derived from T cells, B-cell-depleted T cells, or PBMCs.

Sequencing used immunoSEQ multiplex PCR; TCRdb keeps in-frame clones, though not all of them. The sample consists of 130,000 or so clones, approximately 85% of them appearing once. Germline lookup yields CDR1 SGHNT and CDR2 YYREEE (reference sequence). This CDR3 region has 17 residues. Trimming removed 0 bases from V and 2 bases from J; junction bases left unmatched: 9. V and J are TRBV5-4 and TRBJ2-3, with 7 bases that match TRBD2. The receptor's source is a human donor in a cohort sampled during active COVID-19. Specimen: peripheral blood. The CDR3 reads CASSLAPASGPTDTQYF. CDR3 DNA sequence: TGTGCCAGCAGCTTGGCCCCCGCTAGCGGTCCCACAGATACGCAGTATTTT. Using reference TRBV5-4 and TRBJ2-3 for the parts outside the CDR3, the full variable domain is ETGVTQSPTHLIKTRGQQVTLRCSSQSGHNTVSWYQQALGQGPQFIFQYYREEENGRGNFPPRFSGLQFPNYSSELNVNALELDDSALYLCASSLAPASGPTDTQYFGPGTRLTVL.